What follows is one TCR beta chain and its context. Patients of the Seattle cohort, enrolled during active infection, were followed longitudinally. Source study methods: Using reference gene primer amplification, nucleated cell counts were estimated. Measured with immunoSEQ multiplex PCR; TCRdb has only the in-frame clones, and not every one. The V and J calls and clone size were taken over from that table, and D and trimming were inferred from the DNA. The data show roughly 500,000 clones, nearly 90% seen once. This specimen belongs to a study of blood T cell repertoires in COVID-19. Study-level background: COVID-19 samples collected from the United States, Italy and Spain covered acute and convalescent phases. Nucleic acid was either cDNA or gDNA, and it came from T cells, B-cell-depleted T cells, or PBMCs.

The V end lost 6 bases, the J end lost 0 bases, and 12 bases lay between the germline ends. The germline CDR1 and CDR2 sequences are MNHEY and SVGAGI. The length of the CDR3 is 14 residues. This receptor was obtained from a man aged 18 to 30 with COVID-19, enrolled during active disease. Sequencing was carried out using peripheral blood. J is TRBJ2-7 and V is TRBV6-5; D not resolved. The DNA for the CDR3 is TGTGCCAGCAGACTTACCCACGACTCCTACGAGCAGTACTTC. This translates into CASRLTHDSYEQYF.